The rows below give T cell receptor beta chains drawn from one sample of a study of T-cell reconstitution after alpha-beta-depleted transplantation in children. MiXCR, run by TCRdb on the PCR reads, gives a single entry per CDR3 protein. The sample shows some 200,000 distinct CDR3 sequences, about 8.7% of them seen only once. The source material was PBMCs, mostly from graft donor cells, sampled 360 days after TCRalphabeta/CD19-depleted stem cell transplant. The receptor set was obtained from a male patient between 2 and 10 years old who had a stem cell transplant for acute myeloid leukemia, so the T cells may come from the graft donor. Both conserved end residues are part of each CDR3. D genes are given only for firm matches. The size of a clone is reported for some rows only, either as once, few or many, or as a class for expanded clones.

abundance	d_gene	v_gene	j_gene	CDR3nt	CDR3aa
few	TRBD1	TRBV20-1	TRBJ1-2	TGCAGTGCTGAAGGGGGAGGGGGCTCCTCTGGAGAAGGCTACACCTTC	CSAEGGGGSSGEGYTF
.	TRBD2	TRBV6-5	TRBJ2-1	TGTGCCAGCAGTTACACCCTCGGGCGGGGGACTTTTGATGAGCAGTTCTTC	CASSYTLGRGTFDEQFF
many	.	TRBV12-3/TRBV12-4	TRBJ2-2	TGTGGAATCGGCAGGGACTACACCGGGGAGCTGTTTTTT	CGIGRDYTGELFF
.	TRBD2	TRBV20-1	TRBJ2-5	TGCAGTGCTAGAGATCGCCGGGGGGGCCCTGAGATAGTTCAAGAGACCCAGTACTTC	CSARDRRGGPEIVQETQYF
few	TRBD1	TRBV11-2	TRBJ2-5	TGTGCCAGCAGCTTACGGACAGGGCTAGAGACCCAGTACTTC	CASSLRTGLETQYF
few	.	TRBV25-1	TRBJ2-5	TGTGCCAGCAGTGAATCAGCGACTTTTCAAGAGACCCAGTACTTC	CASSESATFQETQYF
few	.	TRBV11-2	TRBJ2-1	TGTGCCAGCAGCCCGGGACTCGACTACAATGAGCAGTTCTTC	CASSPGLDYNEQFF
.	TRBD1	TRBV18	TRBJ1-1	TGTGCCAGCTCACCACCGACAGGGGTTAACACTGAAGCTTTCTTT	CASSPPTGVNTEAFF
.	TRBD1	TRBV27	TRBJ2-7	TGTGCCAGCAGTACCCCGGACAGGGTCCCCTACGAGCAGTACTTC	CASSTPDRVPYEQYF
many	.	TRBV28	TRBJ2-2	TGTGCCAGCAGTTTAAAGTGGGACATCACCGGGGAGCTGTTTTTT	CASSLKWDITGELFF
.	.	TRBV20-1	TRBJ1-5	TGCAGTGCTAGATTCCAGGTCGGTCTCAATCAGCCCCAGCATTTT	CSARFQVGLNQPQHF
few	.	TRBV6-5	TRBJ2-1	TGTGCCAGCAGTTACTCGAACACTAGGGGGGGGCGGAATGAGCAGTTCTTC	CASSYSNTRGGRNEQFF
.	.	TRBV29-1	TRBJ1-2	TGCAGCGTTGCTAATGCCAGCAACTATGGCTACACCTTC	CSVANASNYGYTF
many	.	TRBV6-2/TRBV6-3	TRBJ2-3	TGTGCCAGCAGCGGTTTCACGCAGTATTTT	CASSGFTQYF
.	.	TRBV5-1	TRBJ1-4	TGCGCCAGCAGCTTTACAGGGGAAAAACTGTTTTTT	CASSFTGEKLFF
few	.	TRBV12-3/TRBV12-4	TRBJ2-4	TGTGCCAGCAGCCCTACAGGGACGGGGGTCAAAAACATTCAGTACTTC	CASSPTGTGVKNIQYF
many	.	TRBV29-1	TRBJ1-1	TGCAGCGTTGAAAGGGGGGGGAACACTGAAGCTTTCTTT	CSVERGGNTEAFF
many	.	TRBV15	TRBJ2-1	TGTGCCACCAGCAGAGATCCAGACAATGAGCAGTTCTTC	CATSRDPDNEQFF
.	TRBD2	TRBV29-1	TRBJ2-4	TGCAGCGTTGGGGCTAGCGGGAGTAGGTTGAACATTCAGTACTTC	CSVGASGSRLNIQYF
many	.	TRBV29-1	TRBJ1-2	TGCAGCGTGAAACGGTCGGGCTATGGCTACACCTTC	CSVKRSGYGYTF
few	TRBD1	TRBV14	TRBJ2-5	TGTGCCAGCAGCCGGATTCTTGGACAGGTAGAAGAGACCCAGTACTTC	CASSRILGQVEETQYF
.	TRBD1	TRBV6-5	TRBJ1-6	TGTGCCAGCAGTTACTCCGTCGCAGGGGGGTTCCTTCCGGCCCTCCACTTT	CASSYSVAGGFLPALHF
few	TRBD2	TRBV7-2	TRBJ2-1	TGTGCCAGCAGCTTATTACTAGCGGCGGACAATGAGCAGTTCTTC	CASSLLLAADNEQFF